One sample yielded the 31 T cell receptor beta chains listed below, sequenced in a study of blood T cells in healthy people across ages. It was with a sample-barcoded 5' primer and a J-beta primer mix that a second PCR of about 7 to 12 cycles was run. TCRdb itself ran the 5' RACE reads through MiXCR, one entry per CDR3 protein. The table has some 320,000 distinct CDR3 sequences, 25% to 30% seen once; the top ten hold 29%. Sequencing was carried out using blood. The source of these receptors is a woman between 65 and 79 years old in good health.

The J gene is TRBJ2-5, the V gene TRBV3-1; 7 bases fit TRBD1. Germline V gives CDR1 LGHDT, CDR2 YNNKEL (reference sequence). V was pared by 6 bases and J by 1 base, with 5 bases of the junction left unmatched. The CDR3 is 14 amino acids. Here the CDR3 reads CASSPRGTQETQYF. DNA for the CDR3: TGTGCCAGCAGTCCCAGGGGGACCCAAGAGACCCAGTACTTC.

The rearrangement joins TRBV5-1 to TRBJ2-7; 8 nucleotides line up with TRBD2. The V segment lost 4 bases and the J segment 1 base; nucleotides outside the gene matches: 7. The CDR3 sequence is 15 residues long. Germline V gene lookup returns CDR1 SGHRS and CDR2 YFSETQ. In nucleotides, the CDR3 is TGCGCCAGCAGCACCACTAGCGGCGCTTCCTACGAGCAGTACTTC. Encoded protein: CASSTTSGASYEQYF.

DNA of the CDR3: TGTGCCAGCAGCTTACAAAGCGGGAGAGGAGAGACCCAGTACTTC. Translated, it gives CASSLQSGRGETQYF. V and J are TRBV11-2 and TRBJ2-5; 8 bases are shared with TRBD2. The CDR3 length is 15 residues. Germline lookup yields CDR1 SGHAT and CDR2 FQNNGV. V gave up 2 bases and J gave up 4 bases; unmatched junction bases: 6.

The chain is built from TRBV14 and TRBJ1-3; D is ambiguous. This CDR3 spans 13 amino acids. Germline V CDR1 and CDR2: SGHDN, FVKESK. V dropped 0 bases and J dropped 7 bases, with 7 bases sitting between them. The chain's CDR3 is CASSQDWRNTIYF. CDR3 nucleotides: TGTGCCAGCAGCCAAGATTGGAGGAACACCATATATTTT.

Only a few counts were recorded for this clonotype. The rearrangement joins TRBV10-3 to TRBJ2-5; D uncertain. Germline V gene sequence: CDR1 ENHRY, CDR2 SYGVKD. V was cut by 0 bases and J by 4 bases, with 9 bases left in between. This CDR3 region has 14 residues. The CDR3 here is CAISESMIAETQYF. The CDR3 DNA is TGTGCCATCAGTGAGTCGATGATTGCAGAGACCCAGTACTTC.

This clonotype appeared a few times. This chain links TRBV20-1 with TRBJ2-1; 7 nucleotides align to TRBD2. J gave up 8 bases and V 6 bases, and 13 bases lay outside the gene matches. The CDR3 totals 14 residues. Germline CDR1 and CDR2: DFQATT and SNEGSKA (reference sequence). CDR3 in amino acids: CSAGLGGSRYEQFF. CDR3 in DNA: TGCAGTGCGGGTCTGGGCGGGAGCCGTTATGAGCAGTTCTTC.

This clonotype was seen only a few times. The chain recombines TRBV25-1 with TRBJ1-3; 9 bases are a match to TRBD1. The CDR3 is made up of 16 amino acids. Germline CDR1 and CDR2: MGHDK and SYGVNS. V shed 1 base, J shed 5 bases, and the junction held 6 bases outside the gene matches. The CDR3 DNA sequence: TGTGCCAGCAGTGAATTCACGGGACAGGGAAGAAACACCATATATTTT. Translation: CASSEFTGQGRNTIYF.

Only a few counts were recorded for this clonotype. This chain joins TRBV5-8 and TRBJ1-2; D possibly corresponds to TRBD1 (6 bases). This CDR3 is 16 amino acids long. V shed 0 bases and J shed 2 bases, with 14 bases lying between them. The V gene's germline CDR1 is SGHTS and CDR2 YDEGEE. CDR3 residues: CASSLGTALHNYGYTF. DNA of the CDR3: TGTGCCAGCAGCTTGGGGACAGCATTACACAACTATGGCTACACCTTC.

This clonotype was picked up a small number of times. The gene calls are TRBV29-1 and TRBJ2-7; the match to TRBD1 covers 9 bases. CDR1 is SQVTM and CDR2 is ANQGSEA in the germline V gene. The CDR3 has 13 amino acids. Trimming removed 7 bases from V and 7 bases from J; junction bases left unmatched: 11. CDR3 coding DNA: TGCAGCGCCGGGGACAGGGAGTCGCGGGAGCAGTACTTC. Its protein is CSAGDRESREQYF.

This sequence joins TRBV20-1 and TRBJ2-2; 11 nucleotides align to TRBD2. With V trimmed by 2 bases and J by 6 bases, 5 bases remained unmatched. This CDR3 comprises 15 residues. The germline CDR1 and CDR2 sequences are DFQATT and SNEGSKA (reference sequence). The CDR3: CSARSSGRAAGELFF. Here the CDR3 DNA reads TGCAGTGCTAGAAGTAGCGGGAGGGCCGCCGGGGAGCTGTTTTTT.

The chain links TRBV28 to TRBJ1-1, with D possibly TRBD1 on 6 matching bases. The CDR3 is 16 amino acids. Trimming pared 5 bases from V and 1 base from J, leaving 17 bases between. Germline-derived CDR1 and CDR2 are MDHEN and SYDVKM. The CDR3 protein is CASSPRGGAGNTEAFF. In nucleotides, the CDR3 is TGTGCCAGCAGTCCCCGTGGGGGGGCGGGGAACACTGAAGCTTTCTTT. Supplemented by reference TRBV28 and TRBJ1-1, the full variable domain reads DVKVTQSSRYLVKRTGEKVFLECVQDMDHENMFWYRQDPGLGLRLIYFSYDVKMKEKGDIPEGYSVSREKKERFSLILESASTNQTSMYLCASSPRGGAGNTEAFFGQGTRLTVV.

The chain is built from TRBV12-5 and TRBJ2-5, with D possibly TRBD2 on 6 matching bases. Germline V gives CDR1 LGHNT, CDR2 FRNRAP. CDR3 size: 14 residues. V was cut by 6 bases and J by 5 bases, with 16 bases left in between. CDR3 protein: CASGPGGVSETQYF. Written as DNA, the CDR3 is TGTGCTAGTGGCCCGGGCGGGGTCTCGGAGACCCAGTACTTC.

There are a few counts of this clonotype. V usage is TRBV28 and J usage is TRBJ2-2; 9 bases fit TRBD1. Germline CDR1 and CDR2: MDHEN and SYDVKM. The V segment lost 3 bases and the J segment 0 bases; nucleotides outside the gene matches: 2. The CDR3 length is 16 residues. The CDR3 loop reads CASSFGQGSNTGELFF. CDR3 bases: TGTGCCAGCAGTTTTGGACAGGGGTCGAACACCGGGGAGCTGTTTTTT. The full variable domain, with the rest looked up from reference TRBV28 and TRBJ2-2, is DVKVTQSSRYLVKRTGEKVFLECVQDMDHENMFWYRQDPGLGLRLIYFSYDVKMKEKGDIPEGYSVSREKKERFSLILESASTNQTSMYLCASSFGQGSNTGELFFGEGSRLTVL.

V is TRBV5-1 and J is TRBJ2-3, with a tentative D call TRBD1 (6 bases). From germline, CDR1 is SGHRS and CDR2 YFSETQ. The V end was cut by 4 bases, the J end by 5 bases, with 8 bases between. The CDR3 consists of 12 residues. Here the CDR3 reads CASSPDRDTQYF. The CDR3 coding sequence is TGCGCCAGCAGCCCGGACAGAGATACGCAGTATTTT.

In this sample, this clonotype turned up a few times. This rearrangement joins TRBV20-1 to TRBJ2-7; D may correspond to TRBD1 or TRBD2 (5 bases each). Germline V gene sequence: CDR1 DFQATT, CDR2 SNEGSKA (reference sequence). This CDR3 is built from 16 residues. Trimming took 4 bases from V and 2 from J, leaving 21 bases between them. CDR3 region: CSAKGGGTAGPYEQYF. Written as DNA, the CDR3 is TGCAGTGCTAAAGGTGGGGGAACAGCTGGGCCCTACGAGCAGTACTTC.

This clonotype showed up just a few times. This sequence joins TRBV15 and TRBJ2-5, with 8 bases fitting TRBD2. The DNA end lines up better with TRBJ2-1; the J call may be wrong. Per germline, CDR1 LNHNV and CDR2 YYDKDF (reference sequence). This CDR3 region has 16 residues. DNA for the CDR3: TGTGCCACCAGCAGAGTTGGCGGGAGCGGGGGTAATGAGCAGTTCTTC. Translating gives CATSRVGGSGGNEQFF.

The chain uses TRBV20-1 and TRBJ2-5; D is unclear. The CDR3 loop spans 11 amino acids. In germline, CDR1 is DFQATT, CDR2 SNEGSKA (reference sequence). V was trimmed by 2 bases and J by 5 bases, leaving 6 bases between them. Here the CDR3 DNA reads TGCAGTGCTAGATTTCGGGAGACCCAGTACTTC. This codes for CSARFRETQYF.

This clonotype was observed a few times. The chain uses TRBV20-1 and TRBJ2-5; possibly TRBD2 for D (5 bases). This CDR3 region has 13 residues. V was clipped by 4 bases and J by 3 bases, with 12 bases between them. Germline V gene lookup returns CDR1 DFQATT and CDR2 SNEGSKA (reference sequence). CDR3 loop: CSAKRAAEETQYF. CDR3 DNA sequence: TGCAGTGCTAAGAGGGCAGCAGAAGAGACCCAGTACTTC.

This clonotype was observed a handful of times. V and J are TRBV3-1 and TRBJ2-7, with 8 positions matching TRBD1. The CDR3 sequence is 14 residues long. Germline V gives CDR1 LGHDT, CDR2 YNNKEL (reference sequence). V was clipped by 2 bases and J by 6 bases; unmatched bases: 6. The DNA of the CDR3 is TGTGCCAGCAGCCAATGGACAGGGAACGGCGAGCAGTACTTC. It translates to CASSQWTGNGEQYF.

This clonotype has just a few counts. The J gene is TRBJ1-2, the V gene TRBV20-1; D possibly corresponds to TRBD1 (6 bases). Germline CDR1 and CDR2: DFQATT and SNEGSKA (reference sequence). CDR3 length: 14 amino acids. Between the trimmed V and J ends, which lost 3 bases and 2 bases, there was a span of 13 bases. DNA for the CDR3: TGCAGTGCTAGGTCCCCAGGGGCCAACTATGGCTACACCTTC. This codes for CSARSPGANYGYTF.

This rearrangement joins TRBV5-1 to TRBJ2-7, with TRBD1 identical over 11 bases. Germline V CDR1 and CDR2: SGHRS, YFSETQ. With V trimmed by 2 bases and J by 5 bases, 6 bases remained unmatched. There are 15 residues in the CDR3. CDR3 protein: CASSLTGQGANEQYF. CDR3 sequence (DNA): TGCGCCAGCAGCTTAACAGGACAGGGGGCCAACGAGCAGTACTTC.

The CDR3 sequence is CASRTRGLNTEAFF. For the CDR3, the DNA is TGTGCCAGCCGGACGAGGGGGCTGAACACTGAAGCTTTCTTT. The chain couples TRBV6-1 to TRBJ1-1, with 7 bases identical to TRBD1. Germline loops: CDR1 MNHNS, CDR2 SASEGT. The ends lost 8 bases at V and 0 bases at J; junction bases unmatched: 6. The CDR3 totals 14 residues.

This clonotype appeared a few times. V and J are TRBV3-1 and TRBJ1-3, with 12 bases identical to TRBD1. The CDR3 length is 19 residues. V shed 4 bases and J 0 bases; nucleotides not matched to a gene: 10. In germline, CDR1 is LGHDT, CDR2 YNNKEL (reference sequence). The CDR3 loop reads CASSRPGTGGPISGNTIYF. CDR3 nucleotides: TGTGCCAGCAGCCGACCCGGGACAGGGGGCCCAATCTCTGGAAACACCATATATTTT.

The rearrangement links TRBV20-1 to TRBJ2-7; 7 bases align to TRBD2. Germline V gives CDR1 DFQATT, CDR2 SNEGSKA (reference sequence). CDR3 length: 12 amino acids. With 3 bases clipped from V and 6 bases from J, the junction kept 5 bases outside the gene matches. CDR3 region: CSARPTSAEQYF. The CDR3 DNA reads TGCAGTGCTAGGCCCACTAGCGCCGAGCAGTACTTC.

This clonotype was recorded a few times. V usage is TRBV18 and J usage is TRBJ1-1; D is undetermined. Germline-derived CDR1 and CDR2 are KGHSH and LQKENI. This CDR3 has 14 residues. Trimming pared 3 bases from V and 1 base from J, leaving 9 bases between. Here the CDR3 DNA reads TGTGCCAGCTCACCCCAAGCCGAGAACACTGAAGCTTTCTTT. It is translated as CASSPQAENTEAFF.

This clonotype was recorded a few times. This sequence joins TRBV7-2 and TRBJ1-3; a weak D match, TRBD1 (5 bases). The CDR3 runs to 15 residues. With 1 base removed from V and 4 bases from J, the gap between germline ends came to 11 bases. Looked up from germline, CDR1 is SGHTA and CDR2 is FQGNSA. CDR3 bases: TGTGCCAGCAGCTTAGGCCCAGGGAAAGGAAACACCATATATTTT. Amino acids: CASSLGPGKGNTIYF.

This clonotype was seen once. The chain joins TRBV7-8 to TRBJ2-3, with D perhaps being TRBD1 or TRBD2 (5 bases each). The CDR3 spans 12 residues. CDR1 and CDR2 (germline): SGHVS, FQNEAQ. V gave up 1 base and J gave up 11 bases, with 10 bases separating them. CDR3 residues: CASSLEGRGQYF. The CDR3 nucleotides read TGTGCCAGCAGCTTAGAGGGACGCGGGCAGTATTTT.

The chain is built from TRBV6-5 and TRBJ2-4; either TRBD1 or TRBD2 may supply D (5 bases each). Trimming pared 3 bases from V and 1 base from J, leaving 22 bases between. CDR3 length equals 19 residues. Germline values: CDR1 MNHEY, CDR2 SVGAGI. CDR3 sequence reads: CASSYLRDPQLRAKNIQYF. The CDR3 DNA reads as TGTGCCAGCAGTTATCTCCGGGACCCGCAACTACGGGCCAAAAACATTCAGTACTTC.

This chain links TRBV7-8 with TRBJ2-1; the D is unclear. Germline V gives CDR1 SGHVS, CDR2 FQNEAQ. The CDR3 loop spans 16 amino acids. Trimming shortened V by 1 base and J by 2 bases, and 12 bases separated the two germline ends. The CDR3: CASSLVEPLPYNEQFF. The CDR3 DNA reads TGTGCCAGCAGCTTAGTCGAGCCTCTACCCTACAATGAGCAGTTCTTC.

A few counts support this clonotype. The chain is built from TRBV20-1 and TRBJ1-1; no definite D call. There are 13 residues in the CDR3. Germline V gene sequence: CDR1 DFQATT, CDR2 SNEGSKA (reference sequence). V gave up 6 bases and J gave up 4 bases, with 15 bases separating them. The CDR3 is CSAPNQRGTEAFF. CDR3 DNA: TGCAGTGCCCCTAACCAGCGGGGCACTGAAGCTTTCTTT.

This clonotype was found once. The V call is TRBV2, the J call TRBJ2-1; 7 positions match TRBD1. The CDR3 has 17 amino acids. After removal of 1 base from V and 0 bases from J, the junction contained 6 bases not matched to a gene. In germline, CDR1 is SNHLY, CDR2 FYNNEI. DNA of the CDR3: TGTGCCAGCAGTGAAGAGAAGGGACAGAGCTCCTACAATGAGCAGTTCTTC. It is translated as CASSEEKGQSSYNEQFF.